The clone carrying this TCR beta chain was counted once. Its antigen is unidentified. 5'RACE with 10-nucleotide random UMIs produced the cDNA. MiXCR, run by TCRdb on the 5' RACE reads, gives a single entry per CDR3 protein. The sample lists some 20,000 distinct CDR3 sequences; over 25% were seen once. PBMCs stored at -80 C, 2 million in total, were the source of the unsorted libraries. The data derive from a study of neurological immune-mediated disorders. Whole-study results and caveats: While HTLV-1-associated myelopathy showed the greatest TCR clonal expansion, multiple sclerosis showed the least, falling below healthy controls. Expanded clones shared no identical CDR3 amino acid sequences across subjects, which suggested private TCR-beta repertoires in all groups.

This CDR3 spans 15 amino acids. The germline V gene encodes CDR1 SGDLS and CDR2 YYNGEE. V shed 4 bases and J shed 1 base, with 15 bases lying between them. Sequencing was carried out using PBMCs. The chain combines TRBV9 with TRBJ2-7, with D possibly being TRBD1 (7 bases). The receptor comes from a man aged 45-65 years with HTLV-1-associated myelopathy (HAM/TSP). CDR3 residues: CASSPQTGTSYEQYF. The CDR3 bases are TGTGCCAGCAGCCCGCAGACAGGGACTTCCTACGAGCAGTACTTC.